This paragraph covers one T cell receptor (beta chain) sequence. This sample is part of a study of OX40 agonist ivuxolimab in advanced cancers. V lost 4 bases to trimming and J lost 5 bases, with 11 bases between them. Germline CDR1 is SGHVS and CDR2 is FNYEAQ. The CDR3 runs to 14 residues. Sequenced by immunoSEQ multiplex PCR; TCRdb stores in-frame clones only, minus some. Counted here are tens of thousands of clones, about 93% occurring once; the ten biggest clones make up roughly 6.5%. This sequence joins TRBV7-6 and TRBJ2-2, with D perhaps TRBD2 (5 bases). This TCR derives from an adult with an advanced solid tumor such as melanoma, head and neck, liver or kidney cancer. Here the sequenced sample was CD4+ or CD8+ T cells sorted from blood, taken in a trial of the OX40 agonist ivuxolimab. In DNA form, the CDR3 reads TGTGCCAGCAGCTCCTCCGGGGAAACCGGGGAGCTGTTTTTT. Translated, it gives CASSSSGETGELFF. The full variable domain, completed using reference TRBV7-6 and TRBJ2-2, is GAGVSQSPRYKVTKRGQDVALRCDPISGHVSLYWYRQALGQGPEFLTYFNYEAQQDKSGLPNDRFSAERPEGSISTLTIQRTEQRDSAMYRCASSSSGETGELFFGEGSRLTVL.